The 30 T cell receptor beta chains given below trace back to one sample, sequenced in a study of blood T cell repertoires in COVID-19. Sequenced by immunoSEQ multiplex PCR; TCRdb stores in-frame clones only, minus some. The table shows tens of thousands of clones, with less than 85% occurring only once. The specimen was peripheral blood. The origin of the receptors is a man between 65 and 85 years old with acute or convalescent COVID-19.

This clone was observed a few times. The V and J genes are TRBV5-1 and TRBJ1-1; D call uncertain. Between the trimmed V and J ends, which lost 4 bases and 0 bases, there was a span of 7 bases. The CDR3 is 13 amino acids. Germline assignment: CDR1 SGHRS and CDR2 YFSETQ. The CDR3 DNA follows: TGCGCCAGCAGCAATTCCTTGAACACTGAAGCTTTCTTT. This translates into CASSNSLNTEAFF.

This chain connects TRBV5-4 to TRBJ1-1; 9 bases fit TRBD1. J gave up 6 bases and V 2 bases, and 11 bases lay outside the gene matches. The CDR3 spans 16 residues. The V gene's germline CDR1 is SGHNT and CDR2 YYREEE (reference sequence). The CDR3 DNA reads TGTGCCAGCAGCTTACGATTGGACAGGGGTGGCCCTGAAGCTTTCTTT. Protein: CASSLRLDRGGPEAFF. Full variable domain (outside the CDR3, taken from reference TRBV5-4 and TRBJ1-1): ETGVTQSPTHLIKTRGQQVTLRCSSQSGHNTVSWYQQALGQGPQFIFQYYREEENGRGNFPPRFSGLQFPNYSSELNVNALELDDSALYLCASSLRLDRGGPEAFFGQGTRLTVV.

The chain is built from TRBV28 and TRBJ2-1; TRBD2 matches at 9 bases. This CDR3 comprises 17 residues. Germline values: CDR1 MDHEN, CDR2 SYDVKM. After removal of 4 bases from V and 1 base from J, the junction contained 8 bases not matched to a gene. This CDR3 reads CASSSRGSGSSYNEQFF. CDR3 nucleotides: TGTGCCAGCAGTTCCCGAGGTAGCGGGAGTTCCTACAATGAGCAGTTCTTC.

The V gene is TRBV27, the J gene TRBJ2-5; D is possibly TRBD1 (6 bases). V was shortened by 3 bases and J by 2 bases, with 13 bases between the two germline ends. This CDR3 comprises 15 residues. Germline values: CDR1 MNHEY, CDR2 SMNVEV (reference sequence). CDR3 DNA sequence: TGTGCCAGCAGTTTGGCGGACAGCCTACAAGAGACCCAGTACTTC. Translated, it gives CASSLADSLQETQYF.

J is TRBJ2-1 and V is TRBV7-2, with TRBD2 matching over 8 bases. The germline gives CDR1 SGHTA, CDR2 FQGNSA. The CDR3 length is 15 residues. V trimming: 5 bases; J trimming: 10 bases; junction bases outside the gene matches: 13. DNA for the CDR3: TGTGCCAGCAGCCCGGGGGGGCCCGGGGGTGCGGAGCAGTTCTTC. It is translated as CASSPGGPGGAEQFF.

This rearrangement joins TRBV5-1 to TRBJ1-2; 7 bases line up with TRBD1. CDR1 SGHRS and CDR2 YFSETQ come from the germline V gene. This CDR3 has 15 residues. The V and J ends lost 4 bases and 4 bases, in that order; junction bases with no gene match: 10. Here the CDR3 reads CASSLGGQVGYGYTF. The DNA of the CDR3 is TGCGCCAGCAGCCTGGGAGGACAGGTGGGCTATGGCTACACCTTC.

The chain couples TRBV7-8 to TRBJ1-5; no clear D gene. This CDR3 is 14 amino acids long. Trimming left V 4 bases short and J 6 bases short, with 13 bases between. CDR1 SGHVS and CDR2 FQNEAQ come from the germline V gene. The CDR3 nucleotides read TGTGCCAGCAGCTCAGGACTCGGCCCTCAGCCCCAGCATTTT. This gives the protein CASSSGLGPQPQHF.

This clone was counted a single time. J is TRBJ1-2 and V is TRBV5-6; 8 nucleotides line up with TRBD1. This CDR3 is 14 amino acids long. Germline V CDR1 and CDR2: SGHDT, YYEEEE. Losses at the gene ends were 0 bases for V and 4 bases for J; bases not matched to a gene: 2. CDR3 sequence reads: CASSLADRGYGYTF. The CDR3 nucleotides are TGTGCCAGCAGCTTGGCAGACAGGGGCTATGGCTACACCTTC.

V usage is TRBV28 and J usage is TRBJ2-7; possibly TRBD1 for D (6 bases). The CDR3 extends over 15 amino acids. The V gene lost 3 bases and the J gene lost 2 bases, with 14 bases spanning the gap. Germline V gives CDR1 MDHEN, CDR2 SYDVKM. The CDR3 nucleotides read TGTGCCAGCAGTTTCCTGCCCGGGACAACCTACGAGCAGTACTTC. Protein sequence: CASSFLPGTTYEQYF. Based on the CDR3 plus reference TRBV28 and TRBJ2-7, the full variable domain is DVKVTQSSRYLVKRTGEKVFLECVQDMDHENMFWYRQDPGLGLRLIYFSYDVKMKEKGDIPEGYSVSREKKERFSLILESASTNQTSMYLCASSFLPGTTYEQYFGPGTRLTVT.

In its sample, this clone was seen a few times. The chain is built from TRBV5-6 and TRBJ1-1, with a possible D match to TRBD1 (6 bases). CDR1 is SGHDT and CDR2 is YYEEEE in the germline V gene. The germline V and J ends were trimmed by 0 bases and 4 bases, with 13 bases remaining between them. The CDR3 is made up of 15 amino acids. This CDR3 is CASSLADRILTEAFF. The CDR3 DNA is TGTGCCAGCAGCTTGGCCGACAGGATCCTCACTGAAGCTTTCTTT.

The gene calls are TRBV7-9 and TRBJ1-4, with TRBD1 as a possible D gene (6 bases). The CDR3 is 15 amino acids. The germline CDR1 and CDR2 sequences are SEHNR and FQNEAQ (reference sequence). V was shortened by 5 bases and J by 5 bases, with 15 bases between the two germline ends. CDR3 loop: CASSPGQGWNEKLFF. CDR3 DNA: TGTGCCAGCAGCCCAGGCCAGGGGTGGAATGAAAAACTGTTTTTT.

This rearrangement joins TRBV6-5 to TRBJ2-3; TRBD2 aligns across 9 bases. The CDR3 is made up of 16 amino acids. Losses at the gene ends were 2 bases for V and 0 bases for J; bases not matched to a gene: 3. CDR1 and CDR2 from the germline V gene are MNHEY and SVGAGI. CDR3 bases: TGTGCCAGCAGTTACGCTCTAGCGGGGAGCACAGATACGCAGTATTTT. It specifies CASSYALAGSTDTQYF.

This clone was detected only once. The chain joins TRBV9 to TRBJ2-1; a possible D gene is TRBD1 (6 bases). V lost 3 bases to trimming and J lost 4 bases, with 11 bases between them. CDR3 length: 14 amino acids. Germline values: CDR1 SGDLS, CDR2 YYNGEE. The CDR3, as DNA: TGTGCCAGCAGCGGGGACATAAGTTACAATGAGCAGTTCTTC. Its protein is CASSGDISYNEQFF.

This clone was seen a few times. The V gene is TRBV5-4, the J gene TRBJ2-5; 8 bases align to TRBD2. Germline trimming cut 1 base from V and 3 bases from J; bases unmatched to any gene: 11. Germline CDR1 is SGHNT and CDR2 is YYREEE (reference sequence). The CDR3 totals 17 residues. Written as DNA, the CDR3 is TGTGCCAGCAGCTTGATTTCTAGCGGGCCAGATGAAGAGACCCAGTACTTC. Translated, it gives CASSLISSGPDEETQYF.

The CDR3 loop is CASSRRTGAGTEAFF. The CDR3 DNA follows: TGTGCCAGCAGCCGCCGCACAGGGGCCGGAACTGAAGCTTTCTTT. The chain links TRBV3-1 (or the pseudogene TRBV3-2) to TRBJ1-1; 7 nucleotides line up with TRBD1. This CDR3 is 15 amino acids long. The trim removed 4 bases at V and 5 bases at J, leaving 10 bases unmatched. Germline CDR1 is LGHDT and CDR2 is YNNKEL (reference sequence).

The table lists this clone with a count of one. The chain employs TRBV7-2 and TRBJ1-4; 8 bases map to TRBD1. The CDR3 extends over 16 amino acids. Germline assignment: CDR1 SGHTA and CDR2 FQGNSA. Trimming at V came to 5 bases and at J to 6 bases, leaving 11 bases not matched to a gene. CDR3 loop: CASSAGTGAIDEKLFF. CDR3 in DNA: TGTGCCAGCAGCGCCGGGACAGGCGCTATCGATGAAAAACTGTTTTTT.

The chain joins TRBV5-1 to TRBJ1-5, with D possibly being TRBD1 (6 bases). Germline values: CDR1 SGHRS, CDR2 YFSETQ. CDR3 length: 15 amino acids. Trimming removed 4 bases from V and 3 bases from J, with 14 bases in between. CDR3 nucleotide sequence: TGCGCCAGCAGCCTAAAAGCAGGGGACAATCAGCCCCAGCATTTT. This gives the protein CASSLKAGDNQPQHF.

This clone appeared a few times. The V gene is TRBV7-3, the J gene TRBJ2-6; D uncertain. CDR1 and CDR2 (germline): SGHTA, FQGTGA. Trimming took 5 bases from V and 0 from J, leaving 8 bases between them. The CDR3 totals 15 residues. In DNA form, the CDR3 reads TGTGCCAGCAGCCCAAGCGTCTCTGGGGCCAACGTCCTGACTTTC. It is translated as CASSPSVSGANVLTF.

This clone was seen only once. V gene TRBV10-1 combines with J gene TRBJ2-7; 7 bases match TRBD1. There are 17 residues in the CDR3. Unmatched junction bases numbered 18, after V lost 9 bases and J lost 1 base. Germline values: CDR1 WNHNN, CDR2 SYGVQD (reference sequence). This CDR3 is CARFTGAGGQLSYEQYV. The DNA of the CDR3 is TGCGCCAGATTCACAGGGGCGGGTGGTCAACTGTCCTACGAGCAGTACGTC.

The chain uses TRBV5-5 and TRBJ2-7, with TRBD1 matching 7 bases. The CDR3 loop spans 12 amino acids. Unmatched junction bases numbered 3, after V lost 4 bases and J lost 5 bases. Germline V gene data show CDR1 as SGHKS and CDR2 as YYEKEE (reference sequence). The CDR3 sequence: CASSGTAHEQYF. For the CDR3, the DNA is TGTGCCAGCAGCGGGACAGCCCACGAGCAGTACTTC.

This clone was detected only a few times. V is TRBV6-5 and J is TRBJ2-7, with a possible D match to TRBD2 (5 bases). The CDR3 has 14 amino acids. Germline lookup yields CDR1 MNHEY and CDR2 SVGAGI. The ends were cut back, 2 bases at V and 0 bases at J, with 8 bases in the middle. This CDR3 is CASSYGRGSYEQYF. The CDR3 region has the DNA TGTGCCAGCAGTTACGGACGGGGCTCCTACGAGCAGTACTTC.

The J gene is TRBJ1-2, the V gene TRBV19; 9 bases map to TRBD1. V shed 4 bases and J 8 bases; nucleotides not matched to a gene: 8. Germline V CDR1 and CDR2: LNHDA, SQIVND (reference sequence). This CDR3 comprises 14 residues. CDR3 loop: CASSTGQGKLGYTF. As DNA, the CDR3 is TGTGCCAGTAGTACGGGACAGGGAAAATTGGGCTACACCTTC.

This clone was detected only a few times. This chain links TRBV28 with TRBJ1-1, with TRBD1 matching over 7 bases. The CDR3 runs 14 residues. J lost 1 base, V lost 7 bases, and 6 bases had no gene match. In germline, CDR1 is MDHEN, CDR2 SYDVKM. Written as DNA, the CDR3 is TGTGCCAGCATCGTGGCAGGGGGGAACACTGAAGCTTTCTTT. It codes for CASIVAGGNTEAFF. The whole variable domain, remainder taken from reference TRBV28 and TRBJ1-1, is DVKVTQSSRYLVKRTGEKVFLECVQDMDHENMFWYRQDPGLGLRLIYFSYDVKMKEKGDIPEGYSVSREKKERFSLILESASTNQTSMYLCASIVAGGNTEAFFGQGTRLTVV.

J is TRBJ2-1 and V is TRBV21-1; the tabulated D call, TRBD1, remains unverified against the DNA. TRBV21-1 is termed a pseudogene. The CDR3 extends over 18 amino acids. The CDR3 here is CASSKVRGSGAIYNEQFF. The CDR3 DNA sequence: TGTGCCAGCAGCAAAGTGAGGGGATCAGGGGCGATCTACAATGAGCAGTTCTTC.

This chain joins TRBV5-1 and TRBJ1-1; D perhaps matches TRBD1 (6 bases). The CDR3 consists of 14 residues. Germline CDR1 SGHRS, CDR2 YFSETQ. Trimming took 0 bases from V and 10 from J, leaving 16 bases between them. The CDR3 DNA follows: TGCGCCAGCAGCTTGGTGGGGGCTCATGTCGGAGCTTTCTTT. Its translation is CASSLVGAHVGAFF.

This chain joins TRBV15 and TRBJ2-2; TRBD2 matches 13 bases. Germline CDR1 and CDR2: LNHNV and YYDKDF (reference sequence). This CDR3 has 16 residues. V lost 5 bases, J lost 5 bases, and 5 bases stayed unmatched. The CDR3 nucleotides read TGTGCCACCAGCTCCCGACTAGCGGGAGGAACCGGGGAGCTGTTTTTT. It codes for CATSSRLAGGTGELFF.

The chain is built from TRBV10-2 and TRBJ2-5; 11 nucleotides agree with TRBD2. The CDR3 extends over 16 amino acids. CDR1 is WSHSY, CDR2 SAAADI, per germline. J lost 1 base, V lost 2 bases, and 3 bases had no gene match. CDR3 region: CASSEGLAGGQETQYF. CDR3 DNA: TGCGCCAGCAGTGAGGGGCTAGCGGGGGGCCAAGAGACCCAGTACTTC.

About this clone: The identical CDR3 is also encoded by other nucleotide sequences in the sample. This chain links TRBV19 with TRBJ2-5; D ambiguous. CDR3 length: 14 residues. The germline V gene has CDR1 LNHDA and CDR2 SQIVND (reference sequence). Trimming shortened V by 2 bases and J by 4 bases, and 11 bases separated the two germline ends. Written as DNA, the CDR3 is TGTGCCAGTAGTATAAAAAGACCAGGAGAGACCCAGTACTTC. Amino acid sequence: CASSIKRPGETQYF.

This chain joins TRBV30 and TRBJ1-2; no reliable D call. The CDR3 is 11 residues long. Germline V lookup: CDR1 GTSNPN, CDR2 SVGIG (reference sequence). The germline V and J ends were trimmed by 7 bases and 8 bases, with 14 bases remaining between them. The chain's CDR3 is CASEGGRGYTF. The CDR3 nucleotides are TGTGCCTCCGAGGGCGGGAGGGGCTACACCTTC.

The chain carries TRBV5-1 and TRBJ1-2; D perhaps matches TRBD1 (5 bases). Germline CDR1 reads SGHRS; CDR2 reads YFSETQ. This CDR3 is 13 amino acids long. Trimming pared 0 bases from V and 7 bases from J, leaving 10 bases between. In nucleotides, the CDR3 is TGCGCCAGCAGCTTGGACTTGGGGGGTGGCTACACCTTC. This gives the protein CASSLDLGGGYTF.